The 30 T cell receptor beta chains below all came from one sample that was sequenced in a study of CD4 and CD8 cells across lung adenocarcinoma regions. TCRdb re-called the PCR reads through MiXCR, storing one row per CDR3 protein. The top ten clones hold approximately 24% of a sample with about 12,000 distinct CDR3 sequences, around half of them seen once. The sample consisted of CD8+ T cells from the margin of a lung tumor. These receptors all come from a female donor with lung adenocarcinoma. The CD4 and CD8 labels of this study may be unreliable.

Judged by abundance, this clonotype is medium-sized. CDR3 in DNA: TGTGCCAGCAGTTTTTTGGGCAGGGGGCTTTTAAACGTCCTGACTTTC. Protein sequence: CASSFLGRGLLNVLTF. V is TRBV27 and J is TRBJ2-6; 8 bases match TRBD1. The CDR3 loop spans 16 amino acids. Germline V gene sequence: CDR1 MNHEY, CDR2 SMNVEV (reference sequence). J was trimmed by 10 bases and V by 3 bases; bases with no gene match: 11.

As concerns this clonotype: A read error may produce the germline difference seen at one junction end. This chain uses TRBV6-1 with TRBJ2-3; 10 bases are a match to TRBD2. This CDR3 spans 15 amino acids. Germline CDR1 reads MNHNS; CDR2 reads SASEGT. The CDR3: CASSPSGGGPDAQYF. CDR3 DNA sequence: TGTGCCAGCAGTCCGAGCGGGGGGGGCCCCGATGCGCAGTACTTT.

The chain uses TRBV20-1 and TRBJ1-2, with 10 bases identical to TRBD1. Germline V gene sequence: CDR1 DFQATT, CDR2 SNEGSKA (reference sequence). V lost 3 bases to trimming and J lost 3 bases; unmatched junction nucleotides: 7. CDR3 length: 15 residues. CDR3 DNA: TGCAGTGCTAGGGACAGGGGGATTGATCACTATGGCTACACCTTC. Its translation: CSARDRGIDHYGYTF.

The V call is TRBV20-1, the J call TRBJ2-3; a weak D match, TRBD1 (5 bases). V dropped 6 bases and J dropped 2 bases, with 18 bases sitting between them. The CDR3 spans 15 residues. Looked up from germline, CDR1 is DFQATT and CDR2 is SNEGSKA (reference sequence). The CDR3 region is CSAPIKGRVTDTQYF. The CDR3 region has the DNA TGCAGTGCGCCGATCAAGGGCAGGGTCACAGATACGCAGTATTTT.

This sequence joins TRBV7-9 and TRBJ2-5; D unresolved. The germline CDR1 and CDR2 sequences are SEHNR and FQNEAQ (reference sequence). The CDR3 length is 14 residues. The V gene lost 5 bases and the J gene lost 2 bases, with 12 bases spanning the gap. The CDR3 spells CASSEEAKQETQYF. The CDR3 DNA reads as TGTGCCAGCAGCGAGGAAGCCAAACAAGAGACCCAGTACTTC.

This rearrangement joins TRBV6-1 to TRBJ2-3, with 14 bases lining up with TRBD2. This CDR3 region has 15 residues. V was pared by 6 bases and J by 7 bases, with 6 bases of the junction left unmatched. From germline, CDR1 is MNHNS and CDR2 SASEGT. The CDR3 nucleotides read TGTGCCAGCAGGCCGGGACTAGCGGGAGCCAATACGCAGTATTTT. As protein: CASRPGLAGANTQYF.

This clonotype was counted many times. V and J are TRBV6-5 and TRBJ1-5; weak D call: TRBD1 (5 bases). V lost 0 bases and J lost 5, with 5 bases in between. CDR3 length: 13 amino acids. The germline CDR1 and CDR2 sequences are MNHEY and SVGAGI. DNA for the CDR3: TGTGCCAGCAGTTACTCGACAGATCAGCCCCAGCATTTT. It translates to CASSYSTDQPQHF.

The gene calls are TRBV4-1 and TRBJ2-1, with no clear D. Matching the DNA end better, TRBJ2-5 makes the J call doubtful. CDR3 length: 13 residues. CDR1 MGHRA and CDR2 YSYEKL come from the germline V gene. This CDR3 is CASSQFSQETQYF. For the CDR3, the DNA is TGCGCCAGCAGCCAATTTTCCCAAGAGACCCAGTACTTC.

With respect to this clonotype: The junction does not match germline at one end; this may be a read error. V is TRBV6-2 or TRBV6-3 and J is TRBJ2-3, with 9 bases identical to TRBD1. The germline CDR1 and CDR2 sequences are MNHEY and SVGEGT. The CDR3 extends over 15 amino acids. As DNA, the CDR3 is TGTGCCAGCACTATGAACAGGGGGCCCAAAGACACTCAGTACTTT. As protein: CASTMNRGPKDTQYF.

This clonotype was detected ten times or more. This chain links TRBV6-4 with TRBJ2-3; D is tentatively TRBD1 or TRBD2 (6 bases each). Germline lookup yields CDR1 MRHNA and CDR2 SNTAGT. V lost 0 bases, J lost 6 bases, and 13 bases lay in between. The CDR3 has 15 amino acids. The CDR3 bases are TGTGCCAGCAGTGACTCCTTCGGGGGCGGGGATACGCAGTATTTT. Residues: CASSDSFGGGDTQYF.

Comment on this clonotype: One base away lies a much larger clone, so this may be a sequencing read error. The rearrangement joins TRBV12-5 to TRBJ2-5, with 10 bases lining up with TRBD1. With V trimmed by 7 bases and J by 11 bases, 16 bases remained unmatched. Germline V gene sequence: CDR1 LGHNT, CDR2 FRNRAP. The CDR3 contains 15 residues. The CDR3: CASELGGTGESEQYF. CDR3 sequence (DNA): TGTGCTAGTGAATTAGGGGGGACAGGGGAAAGTGAACAGTACTTC.

In its sample, this clonotype was seen many times. V gene TRBV27 combines with J gene TRBJ2-3, with 9 bases identical to TRBD1. Germline assignment: CDR1 MNHEY and CDR2 SMNVEV (reference sequence). The junction had 7 bases not matched to a gene; V was cut back by 2 bases and J by 4 bases. This CDR3 is 16 amino acids long. For the CDR3, the DNA is TGTGCCAGCAGTTTACTTACAGGGGGCGAACCAGATACGCAGTATTTT. Amino acids: CASSLLTGGEPDTQYF.

The chain uses TRBV10-2 and TRBJ2-3; 8 positions match TRBD2. The CDR3 runs to 15 residues. V lost 6 bases, J lost 9 bases, and 14 bases stayed unmatched. Germline values: CDR1 WSHSY, CDR2 SAAADI. In DNA form, the CDR3 reads TGCGCCAGCAGAGAGGTAGCGGGGAGCAAAGACACGCAGTATTTT. Translation: CASREVAGSKDTQYF.

This clonotype has a count of ten or more. The chain recombines TRBV11-2 with TRBJ2-3, with 7 bases aligning to TRBD2. This CDR3 spans 17 amino acids. Looked up from germline, CDR1 is SGHAT and CDR2 is FQNNGV. V lost 5 bases to trimming and J lost 1 base; unmatched junction nucleotides: 12. The CDR3 loop reads CASSNYGTTRRTDTQYF. CDR3 nucleotide sequence: TGTGCCAGCAGCAATTACGGGACTACACGGCGCACAGATACGCAGTATTTT.

This clonotype is medium-sized in the sample. V is TRBV5-1 and J is TRBJ2-1; TRBD1 aligns across 10 bases. In germline, CDR1 is SGHRS, CDR2 YFSETQ. With 0 bases clipped from V and 5 bases from J, the junction kept 8 bases outside the gene matches. There are 17 residues in the CDR3. The CDR3 DNA reads as TGCGCCAGCAGCTTGGTGGGACAGGGGTTGAGGGACAATGAGCAGTTCTTC. The encoded protein is CASSLVGQGLRDNEQFF.

This chain uses TRBV6-5 with TRBJ2-5, with D unclear. Germline assignment: CDR1 MNHEY and CDR2 SVGAGI. The CDR3 length is 17 residues. The ends were cut back, 0 bases at V and 3 bases at J, with 17 bases in the middle. The DNA for the CDR3 is TGTGCCAGCAGTTACTCGAGTAGTGGGGATTGGGAAGAGACCCAGTACTTC. Amino acid sequence: CASSYSSSGDWEETQYF.

With respect to this clonotype: Germline and junction disagree at one end, which may indicate a read error. The chain's CDR3 is CASRYSEDTQYF. CDR3 DNA: TGTGCCAGCAGGTATAGTGAAGATACGCAGTATTTC. V is TRBV12-3 or TRBV12-4 and J is TRBJ2-3; D is unresolved. This CDR3 comprises 12 residues.

This clonotype showed up just once. The chain is built from TRBV14 and TRBJ2-4; D not resolved. Germline V lookup: CDR1 SGHDN, CDR2 FVKESK. V lost 3 bases and J lost 7, with 7 bases in between. This CDR3 comprises 12 residues. CDR3 residues: CASSQRGNIQYF. The DNA of the CDR3 is TGTGCCAGCAGCCAGAGAGGCAACATTCAGTACTTC.

This clonotype came up many times. V is TRBV27 and J is TRBJ2-1, with TRBD1 identical over 8 bases. After removal of 7 bases from V and 6 bases from J, the junction contained 5 bases not matched to a gene. The CDR3 contains 13 residues. The germline gives CDR1 MNHEY, CDR2 SMNVEV (reference sequence). The CDR3 DNA reads TGTGCCAGCATACGCACAGGGGGCAATGAGCAGTTCTTC. It codes for CASIRTGGNEQFF.

Judged by abundance, this clonotype is large. This rearrangement joins TRBV6-1 to TRBJ2-1, with 7 bases aligning to TRBD2. The CDR3 spans 16 residues. From germline, CDR1 is MNHNS and CDR2 SASEGT. The trim removed 0 bases at V and 1 base at J, leaving 3 bases unmatched. This CDR3 is CASSEAPGGSYNEQFF. The CDR3 DNA reads as TGTGCCAGCAGTGAAGCGCCCGGGGGGTCCTACAATGAGCAGTTCTTC.

The chain has TRBV6-1 and TRBJ2-3, with D perhaps TRBD2 (7 bases). With the DNA end fitting TRBJ2-7 better, the J assignment may be wrong. The CDR3 has 16 residues. In germline, CDR1 is MNHNS, CDR2 SASEGT. The CDR3 bases are TGTGCCAGCAGTGAACCGCTAGGGGGGGCCACAGAGACGCAGTACTTC. Residues: CASSEPLGGATETQYF.

This clonotype was seen only a few times. The chain joins TRBV4-1 to TRBJ2-1; 9 nucleotides match TRBD1. The end of the DNA fits TRBJ2-7 better, so the J call may be wrong. The length of the CDR3 is 16 residues. In germline, CDR1 is MGHRA, CDR2 YSYEKL. The CDR3: CASSQLRQGGSYEQYF. CDR3 DNA sequence: TGCGCCAGCAGCCAACTCCGACAGGGGGGTTCCTACGAGCAGTACTTC.

Within the sample, this clonotype is medium-sized. This chain links TRBV6-1 with TRBJ2-5; TRBD1 aligns across 7 bases. CDR1 is MNHNS, CDR2 SASEGT, per germline. Unmatched junction bases numbered 7, after V lost 4 bases and J lost 5 bases. The length of the CDR3 is 14 residues. The CDR3 here is CASSGPTGIETQYF. The CDR3 coding sequence is TGTGCCAGCAGTGGCCCGACAGGGATTGAGACCCAGTACTTC.

The chain carries TRBV6-1 and TRBJ2-4, with D perhaps TRBD2 (5 bases). The germline V gene encodes CDR1 MNHNS and CDR2 SASEGT. This CDR3 region has 15 residues. Deletions cut 5 bases from V and 13 bases from J, with 24 bases between. The CDR3 protein is CASSPLPGSKDTQYF. The DNA of the CDR3 is TGTGCCAGCAGTCCGCTGCCGGGATCTAAAGATACGCAGTACTTC.

V gene TRBV7-2 combines with J gene TRBJ2-3, with TRBD2 identical over 8 bases. This CDR3 has 16 residues. Germline trimming cut 5 bases from V and 7 bases from J; bases unmatched to any gene: 14. CDR1 SGHTA and CDR2 FQGNSA come from the germline V gene. For the CDR3, the DNA is TGTGCCAGCAGCGCCTCTGGGCGGGGGGCCAAAAATACGCAGTATTTT. It specifies CASSASGRGAKNTQYF.

Concerning this clonotype itself: One end of the junction does not line up with germline, which may come from a read error. The chain employs TRBV6-5 and TRBJ2-3, with D possibly matching TRBD2 (5 bases). This CDR3 contains 13 residues. Germline lookup yields CDR1 MNHEY and CDR2 SVGAGI. CDR3 bases: TGTGCCAGCAGTTACTCTCTAGCTGAGGACCAGTACTTT. This codes for CASSYSLAEDQYF.

Of note for this clonotype: Its ends do not fully match the called genes, so a read error is possible. The CDR3 DNA reads as TGTGCCAGCAAAGGGGCTGGGAGCACAGATGCGCAGTTTTTT. This gives the protein CASKGAGSTDAQFF. The chain links TRBV6-1 to TRBJ2-3; D may correspond to TRBD1 or TRBD2 (5 bases each). The length of the CDR3 is 14 residues. Looked up from germline, CDR1 is MNHNS and CDR2 is SASEGT.

By sample fraction, this clonotype is medium-sized. The chain joins TRBV6-5 to TRBJ2-1; TRBD1 might be the D (5 bases). The DNA end is a closer match to TRBJ2-7, so the J assignment may be wrong. CDR1 and CDR2 from the germline V gene are MNHEY and SVGAGI. The CDR3 is 15 residues long. Written as DNA, the CDR3 is TGTGCCAGCAATCAGGGTGTGAGTCGCACATACGAGCAGTACTTC. Residues: CASNQGVSRTYEQYF.

This clonotype has just one count. V usage is TRBV20-1 and J usage is TRBJ2-3; perhaps TRBD2 as D (6 bases). The CDR3 totals 12 residues. Trimming shortened V by 5 bases and J by 8 bases, and 14 bases separated the two germline ends. The germline gives CDR1 DFQATT, CDR2 SNEGSKA (reference sequence). The CDR3 region has the DNA TGCAGTGCTGGCGGACTAACTGGTACGCAGTATTTT. This sequence encodes CSAGGLTGTQYF.

Concerning this clonotype: Relative to the germline gene, one junction end is altered; a read error may explain this. This chain joins TRBV6-5 and TRBJ2-1; perhaps D is TRBD1 or TRBD2 (5 bases each). The CDR3 loop spans 15 amino acids. Germline V CDR1 and CDR2: MNHEY, SVGAGI. The CDR3 DNA reads TGTGCCAGCAGCTTCTCCGGGACGAGCGGCAATGCGCAGTTTTTC. Its translation: CASSFSGTSGNAQFF.